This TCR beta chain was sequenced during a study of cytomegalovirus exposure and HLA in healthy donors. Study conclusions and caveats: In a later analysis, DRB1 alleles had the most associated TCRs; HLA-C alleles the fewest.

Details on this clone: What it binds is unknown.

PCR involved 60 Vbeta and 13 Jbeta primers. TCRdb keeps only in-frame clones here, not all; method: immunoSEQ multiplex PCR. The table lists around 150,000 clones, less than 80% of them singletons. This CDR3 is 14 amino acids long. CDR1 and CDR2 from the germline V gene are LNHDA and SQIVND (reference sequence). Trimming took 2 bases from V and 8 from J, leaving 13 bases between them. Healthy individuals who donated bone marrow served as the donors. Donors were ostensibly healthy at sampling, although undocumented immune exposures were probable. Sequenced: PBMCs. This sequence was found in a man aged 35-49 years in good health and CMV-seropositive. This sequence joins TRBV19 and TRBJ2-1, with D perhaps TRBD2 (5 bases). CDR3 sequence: CASSISGLGDEQFF. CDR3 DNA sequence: TGTGCCAGTAGTATAAGCGGACTTGGGGATGAGCAGTTCTTC. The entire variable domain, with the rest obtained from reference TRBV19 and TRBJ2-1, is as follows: DGGITQSPKYLFRKEGQNVTLSCEQNLNHDAMYWYRQDPGQGLRLIYYSQIVNDFQKGDIAEGYSVSREKKESFPLTVTSAQKNPTAFYLCASSISGLGDEQFFGPGTRLTVL.